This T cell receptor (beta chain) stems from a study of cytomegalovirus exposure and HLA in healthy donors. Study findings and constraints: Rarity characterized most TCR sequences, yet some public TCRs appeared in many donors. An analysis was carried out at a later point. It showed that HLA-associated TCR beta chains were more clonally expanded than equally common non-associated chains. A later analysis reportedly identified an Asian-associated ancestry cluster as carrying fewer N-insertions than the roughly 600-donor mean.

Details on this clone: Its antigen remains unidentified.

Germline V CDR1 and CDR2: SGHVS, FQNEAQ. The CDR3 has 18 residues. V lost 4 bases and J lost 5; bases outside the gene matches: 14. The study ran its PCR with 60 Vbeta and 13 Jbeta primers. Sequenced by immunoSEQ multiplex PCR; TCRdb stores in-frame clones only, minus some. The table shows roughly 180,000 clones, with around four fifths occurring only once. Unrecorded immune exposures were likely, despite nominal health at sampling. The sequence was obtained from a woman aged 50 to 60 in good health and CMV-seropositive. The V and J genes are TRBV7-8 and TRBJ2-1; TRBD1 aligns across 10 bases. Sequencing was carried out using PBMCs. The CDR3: CASSSRDRGFQRNNEQFF. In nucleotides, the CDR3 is TGTGCCAGCAGCTCCCGGGACAGGGGATTCCAACGGAACAATGAGCAGTTCTTC.